Listed below are T cell receptor beta chains from one sample, sequenced in a study of Ad26.COV2.S vaccination and SARS-CoV-2 variants. The protocol was immunoSEQ multiplex PCR, while the TCRdb copy is restricted to in-frame clones and leaves out a portion. Of approximately 280,000 clones listed, around 87% are singletons. Sequencing used peripheral blood, obtained in a trial of Ad26.COV2.S vaccine versus placebo. The receptor set was obtained from a person aged 18-60 years who received the Ad26.COV2.S COVID-19 vaccine or a placebo. Each CDR3 is given with its conserved first and last residue. The order of the fields is clone size, J gene, V gene, CDR3 protein. Not all rows give a size; the values are once, few, many and, for expanded clones, a class.

size: NA
J: TRBJ1-1
V: TRBV24-1
CDR3: CATRFGEATEAFF

size: few
J: TRBJ2-3
V: TRBV4-1
CDR3: CASSQELLAGNRDTQYF

size: NA
J: TRBJ2-3
V: TRBV12-5
CDR3: CASGRGKDTQYF

size: NA
J: TRBJ2-5
V: TRBV7-8
CDR3: CASSSTPGATQYF

size: NA
J: TRBJ1-1
V: TRBV10-3
CDR3: CAIRTGLNTEAFF

size: NA
J: TRBJ2-1
V: TRBV5-1
CDR3: CASSLAPSGRTGDEQFF

size: NA
J: TRBJ2-6
V: TRBV29-1
CDR3: CSVELGSGANVLTF

size: NA
J: TRBJ2-7
V: TRBV10-3
CDR3: CAISPGLALPSEQYF

size: NA
J: TRBJ2-1
V: TRBV6-2/TRBV6-3
CDR3: CASSYSVAANEQFF

size: NA
J: TRBJ2-1
V: TRBV4-1
CDR3: CASSQARGMSSYNEQFF

size: NA
J: TRBJ1-1
V: TRBV24-1
CDR3: CATYEKGSGGGDHTEAFF

size: NA
J: TRBJ1-3
V: TRBV18
CDR3: CASSPQGIGTAGNTIYF

size: NA
J: TRBJ1-5
V: TRBV5-1
CDR3: CASSSGTPNQPQHF

size: NA
J: TRBJ1-3
V: TRBV3-1/TRBV3-2
CDR3: CASSLRTGGSGNTIYF

size: NA
J: TRBJ1-1
V: TRBV30
CDR3: CAWSRTAMNTEAFF

size: once
J: TRBJ1-4
V: TRBV25-1
CDR3: CASRDRATNEKLFF

size: NA
J: TRBJ2-1
V: TRBV2
CDR3: CASSAFPSGTGDNEQFF

size: few
J: TRBJ2-5
V: TRBV9
CDR3: CASSRGETQYF

size: NA
J: TRBJ2-3
V: TRBV27
CDR3: CASQEGDTQYF

size: NA
J: TRBJ2-3
V: TRBV6-5
CDR3: CASSPRTGTDTQYF

size: NA
J: TRBJ2-2
V: TRBV30
CDR3: CAWRRGIINTGELFF

size: NA
J: TRBJ1-1
V: TRBV28
CDR3: CASSDGTRSSTEAFF

size: NA
J: TRBJ1-5
V: TRBV18
CDR3: CASSPPGPPGEPQHF

size: NA
J: TRBJ2-7
V: TRBV7-2
CDR3: CAIRDRASYEQYF

size: NA
J: TRBJ2-7
V: TRBV4-1
CDR3: CASSQEDSRSYEQYF

size: NA
J: TRBJ2-7
V: TRBV15
CDR3: CATSRGGQGYNEQYF

size: NA
J: TRBJ1-2
V: TRBV2
CDR3: CASSPPPGGGYGYTF

size: few
J: TRBJ1-6
V: TRBV2
CDR3: CASSDRVGNSPLHF

size: many
J: TRBJ1-5
V: TRBV21-1
CDR3: CASSKEQGDQPQHF

size: NA
J: TRBJ1-4
V: TRBV7-9
CDR3: CASSLQGPTNEKLFF

size: NA
J: TRBJ1-1
V: TRBV3-1/TRBV3-2
CDR3: CASSQNIGGAFF

size: NA
J: TRBJ1-2
V: TRBV18
CDR3: CASSPLAGGNYGYTF

size: NA
J: TRBJ1-1
V: TRBV7-3
CDR3: CASSLAENTEAFF

size: NA
J: TRBJ1-2
V: TRBV7-2
CDR3: CASSQGGSHGYTF

size: NA
J: TRBJ1-1
V: TRBV11-2
CDR3: CASSAKTGGIEAFF

size: NA
J: TRBJ1-1
V: TRBV30
CDR3: CAWSVRSGSEAFF

size: NA
J: TRBJ1-1
V: TRBV14
CDR3: CASSQNWGNTEAFF

size: NA
J: TRBJ2-7
V: TRBV11-3
CDR3: CAGWGVTTYEQYF

size: NA
J: TRBJ2-5
V: TRBV7-9
CDR3: CASSLEGVAGLETQYF

size: NA
J: TRBJ2-7
V: TRBV6-5
CDR3: CASSQQGGHYEQYF

size: NA
J: TRBJ1-5
V: TRBV15
CDR3: CATSRDKENEQPQHF